These T cell receptor beta chains were read from a single sample in a study of blood T cell repertoires in COVID-19. Sequenced by immunoSEQ multiplex PCR; TCRdb stores in-frame clones only, minus some. Counted here are roughly 170,000 clones, about four fifths occurring once; the ten biggest clones make up around 8%. The sequencing input was peripheral blood. These TCRs come from a woman aged 55-70 years with COVID-19, enrolled during active disease. CDR3s include the opening cysteine and the closing phenylalanine or tryptophan. D genes are given only for firm matches. Some rows have no size entry. The others give once, few or many, or a class for an expanded clone.

j_gene: TRBJ2-4; abundance: NA; d_gene: NA; v_gene: TRBV5-1; CDR3aa: CASSLDGGENIQYF; CDR3nt: TGCGCCAGCAGCTTGGACGGCGGGGAAAACATTCAGTACTTC
j_gene: TRBJ2-1; abundance: NA; d_gene: TRBD2; v_gene: TRBV7-3; CDR3aa: CASSLTGTSGHNEQFF; CDR3nt: TGTGCCAGCAGCTTAACCGGGACTAGCGGACACAATGAGCAGTTCTTC
j_gene: TRBJ2-5; abundance: few; d_gene: TRBD1; v_gene: TRBV6-6; CDR3aa: CASSPVLTLWGQGETQYF; CDR3nt: TGTGCCAGCAGTCCAGTACTTACATTGTGGGGACAGGGGGAGACCCAGTACTTC
j_gene: TRBJ2-3; abundance: few; d_gene: NA; v_gene: TRBV6-5; CDR3aa: CASSPLRDADTQYF; CDR3nt: TGTGCCAGCAGTCCCCTCAGGGATGCAGATACGCAGTATTTT
j_gene: TRBJ2-5; abundance: few; d_gene: NA; v_gene: TRBV7-9; CDR3aa: CASSPPERAWEETQYF; CDR3nt: TGTGCCAGCAGCCCCCCAGAGCGGGCTTGGGAAGAGACCCAGTACTTC
j_gene: TRBJ2-2; abundance: once; d_gene: NA; v_gene: TRBV2; CDR3aa: CASSRVGGPTTTGELFF; CDR3nt: TGTGCCAGCAGTCGGGTAGGGGGTCCCACGACCACCGGGGAGCTGTTTTTT
j_gene: TRBJ1-2; abundance: few; d_gene: NA; v_gene: TRBV19; CDR3aa: CASSMEGGNGYTF; CDR3nt: TGTGCCAGTAGTATGGAAGGGGGTAATGGCTACACCTTC
j_gene: TRBJ2-5; abundance: once; d_gene: TRBD1; v_gene: TRBV11-2; CDR3aa: CASSPQDRDRETQYF; CDR3nt: TGTGCCAGCAGCCCACAGGACAGGGACCGAGAGACCCAGTACTTC
j_gene: TRBJ2-2; abundance: NA; d_gene: TRBD2; v_gene: TRBV11-2; CDR3aa: CASSLGGTSGRVTGELFF; CDR3nt: TGTGCCAGCAGCTTAGGAGGGACTAGCGGGAGAGTCACCGGGGAGCTGTTTTTT
j_gene: TRBJ2-3; abundance: NA; d_gene: NA; v_gene: TRBV28; CDR3aa: CASSLRWGRGTQYF; CDR3nt: TGTGCCAGCAGTTTACGGTGGGGCAGGGGTACGCAGTATTTT
j_gene: TRBJ2-5; abundance: NA; d_gene: NA; v_gene: TRBV5-6; CDR3aa: CASSLQETQYF; CDR3nt: TGTGCCAGCAGCTTGCAGGAGACCCAGTACTTC
j_gene: TRBJ2-5; abundance: NA; d_gene: NA; v_gene: TRBV24-1; CDR3aa: CATSNRDQETQYF; CDR3nt: TGTGCCACCAGCAACAGGGACCAAGAGACCCAGTACTTC
j_gene: TRBJ2-7; abundance: NA; d_gene: TRBD2; v_gene: TRBV19; CDR3aa: CASSRYLAGGTSYEQYF; CDR3nt: TGTGCCAGTAGTAGGTACTTAGCGGGAGGAACCTCCTACGAGCAGTACTTC
j_gene: TRBJ1-5; abundance: NA; d_gene: NA; v_gene: TRBV28; CDR3aa: CASSTPSQPQHF; CDR3nt: TGTGCCAGCAGTACACCGTCGCAGCCCCAGCATTTT
j_gene: TRBJ1-1; abundance: NA; d_gene: TRBD1; v_gene: TRBV7-9; CDR3aa: CASSLRVQGAYTEAFF; CDR3nt: TGTGCCAGCAGCCTCCGCGTTCAGGGGGCGTACACTGAAGCTTTCTTT
j_gene: TRBJ1-4; abundance: NA; d_gene: TRBD1; v_gene: TRBV25-1; CDR3aa: CASSDGGRGHTEKLFF; CDR3nt: TGTGCCAGCAGTGATGGAGGAAGGGGGCACACTGAAAAACTGTTTTTT
j_gene: TRBJ2-7; abundance: NA; d_gene: TRBD2; v_gene: TRBV13; CDR3aa: CASSLGLAGYEQYF; CDR3nt: TGTGCCAGCAGCCTGGGACTAGCAGGTTACGAGCAGTACTTC
j_gene: TRBJ1-6; abundance: NA; d_gene: TRBD1; v_gene: TRBV28; CDR3aa: CASRQWTGGNSPLHF; CDR3nt: TGTGCCAGCAGACAGTGGACAGGGGGCAATTCACCCCTCCACTTT
j_gene: TRBJ1-2; abundance: NA; d_gene: NA; v_gene: TRBV11-2; CDR3aa: CASSLDPGPGAGYTF; CDR3nt: TGTGCCAGCAGCTTAGACCCCGGCCCCGGAGCTGGCTACACCTTC
j_gene: TRBJ2-2; abundance: NA; d_gene: TRBD1; v_gene: TRBV11-3; CDR3aa: CASSLGTGVAGELFF; CDR3nt: TGTGCCAGCAGCCTGGGGACAGGGGTTGCCGGGGAGCTGTTTTTT
j_gene: TRBJ1-6; abundance: NA; d_gene: NA; v_gene: TRBV21-1; CDR3aa: CARTPAGRHYNSPLHF; CDR3nt: TGTGCCAGGACCCCGGCAGGGAGGCATTATAATTCACCCCTCCACTTT
j_gene: TRBJ2-2; abundance: NA; d_gene: TRBD1; v_gene: TRBV5-6; CDR3aa: CASSPLGTENTGELFF; CDR3nt: TGTGCCAGCAGCCCTCTCGGGACAGAGAACACCGGGGAGCTGTTTTTT
j_gene: TRBJ1-5; abundance: NA; d_gene: TRBD1; v_gene: TRBV9; CDR3aa: CASSPSGQGNQPQHF; CDR3nt: TGTGCCAGCAGCCCGAGTGGACAGGGCAATCAGCCCCAGCATTTT
j_gene: TRBJ2-7; abundance: many; d_gene: NA; v_gene: TRBV30; CDR3aa: CACLGLRYEQYF; CDR3nt: TGTGCCTGCCTTGGACTACGCTACGAGCAGTACTTC
j_gene: TRBJ2-3; abundance: NA; d_gene: TRBD2; v_gene: TRBV11-3; CDR3aa: CASSLTSGYTDTQYF; CDR3nt: TGTGCCAGCAGCTTAACTAGCGGCTACACAGATACGCAGTATTTT